One sample yielded the 19 T cell receptor beta chains listed below, sequenced in a study of blood T cell repertoires in COVID-19. Profiled with immunoSEQ multiplex PCR; TCRdb holds only in-frame clones, not every one. The sample carries 220,000 or so clones, roughly 89% recorded once. Sequencing input: peripheral blood. The source of these receptors is a man between 60 and 75 years old who had recovered from COVID-19.

The V and J genes are TRBV11-2 and TRBJ1-6, with D perhaps matching TRBD1 (5 bases). The germline gives CDR1 SGHAT, CDR2 FQNNGV. This CDR3 is 12 amino acids long. V lost 6 bases to trimming and J lost 12 bases, with 12 bases between them. Here the CDR3 DNA reads TGTGCCAGCAGTTTGCAGGGATTACCCCTCCACTTT. Protein product: CASSLQGLPLHF.

The J gene is TRBJ2-7, the V gene TRBV19; perhaps TRBD1 as D (5 bases). Germline V gene data show CDR1 as LNHDA and CDR2 as SQIVND (reference sequence). This CDR3 region has 16 residues. V was trimmed by 4 bases and J by 3 bases, leaving 19 bases between them. In DNA, the CDR3 is TGTGCCAGTAGTACCCTCGGGCAGGGCCTCGTCTACGAGCAGTACTTC. Amino acids: CASSTLGQGLVYEQYF.

The chain carries TRBV9 and TRBJ2-4; TRBD1 aligns across 8 bases. The CDR3 is 16 residues long. V lost 4 bases, J lost 6 bases, and 12 bases stayed unmatched. CDR1 is SGDLS and CDR2 is YYNGEE in the germline V gene. The CDR3 nucleotides read TGTGCCAGCAGCCCTCGACCGGACAGGGCCGGAAACATTCAGTACTTC. Translating gives CASSPRPDRAGNIQYF.

This chain connects TRBV4-2 to TRBJ2-5; D not resolved. Trimming took off 3 bases at V and 2 bases at J, with 16 bases between the two ends. Per the germline V gene, CDR1 is LGHNA and CDR2 is YNFKEQ. CDR3 length equals 16 residues. This chain's CDR3 is CASSHARGRGQETQYF. CDR3 DNA sequence: TGTGCCAGCAGCCATGCTCGTGGAAGAGGACAAGAGACCCAGTACTTC.

V usage is TRBV6-5 and J usage is TRBJ2-7, with D possibly TRBD2 on 7 matching bases. CDR3 length: 15 residues. Trimming left V 6 bases short and J 4 bases short, with 19 bases between. Germline V gene lookup returns CDR1 MNHEY and CDR2 SVGAGI. CDR3 nucleotide sequence: TGTGCCAGCAGCTACCCGCGGGGGCGCTTTTACGAGCAGTACTTC. It translates to CASSYPRGRFYEQYF.

This chain uses TRBV19 with TRBJ1-2, with D unresolved. From germline, CDR1 is LNHDA and CDR2 SQIVND (reference sequence). V gave up 5 bases and J gave up 3 bases, with 13 bases separating them. The length of the CDR3 is 14 residues. The CDR3 loop reads CASSALLIYYGYTF. DNA for the CDR3: TGTGCCAGTAGTGCCCTACTCATATACTATGGCTACACCTTC.

This clone was counted only a few times. The V call is TRBV28, the J call TRBJ1-1; D uncertain. The CDR3 runs 14 residues. Germline CDR1 reads MDHEN; CDR2 reads SYDVKM. Trimming removed 2 bases from V and 7 bases from J, with 14 bases in between. CDR3 sequence: CASSLSLRVSEAFF. CDR3 nucleotide sequence: TGTGCCAGCAGTTTAAGTCTGAGGGTGAGTGAAGCTTTCTTT.

The genes are TRBV5-1 and TRBJ2-1; TRBD1 matches at 8 bases. V was clipped by 3 bases and J by 9 bases; unmatched bases: 5. This CDR3 comprises 13 residues. The germline V gene has CDR1 SGHRS and CDR2 YFSETQ. The CDR3 nucleotides read TGCGCCAGCAGCTGGACAGGGTACGGTGAGCAGTTCTTC. It codes for CASSWTGYGEQFF.

The rearrangement uses TRBV12-3 or TRBV12-4 and TRBJ2-1, with TRBD1 identical over 7 bases. The length of the CDR3 is 13 residues. The trim removed 4 bases at V and 8 bases at J, leaving 5 bases unmatched. The CDR3, as DNA: TGTGCCAGCAGTTACAACAGGGGAGATGAGCAGTTCTTC. Protein: CASSYNRGDEQFF.

This clone was recorded once. This chain joins TRBV3-1 (or the pseudogene TRBV3-2) and TRBJ1-2; maybe TRBD1 (5 bases). Looked up from germline, CDR1 is LGHDT and CDR2 is YNNKEL (reference sequence). Deletions cut 0 bases from V and 3 bases from J, with 5 bases between. The CDR3 is 13 amino acids. This chain's CDR3 is CASSQEGDYGYTF. CDR3 DNA sequence: TGTGCCAGCAGCCAAGAAGGGGACTATGGCTACACCTTC.

V and J are TRBV5-5 and TRBJ2-3; no clear D. V was cut by 5 bases and J by 4 bases, with 14 bases left in between. CDR1 is SGHKS, CDR2 YYEKEE, per germline (reference sequence). The CDR3 loop spans 14 amino acids. CDR3 loop: CASSPFRSADTQYF. The CDR3 DNA reads as TGTGCCAGCAGTCCCTTCCGGAGCGCAGATACGCAGTATTTT.

There are a few counts of this clone. This sequence joins TRBV5-6 and TRBJ2-7; TRBD2 might be the D (7 bases). V was pared by 1 base and J by 3 bases, with 20 bases between. CDR3 length: 17 amino acids. The germline V gene encodes CDR1 SGHDT and CDR2 YYEEEE. The CDR3 sequence is CASSLRFGAGADYEQYF. The CDR3 nucleotides are TGTGCCAGCAGCTTGAGGTTTGGGGCGGGGGCCGACTACGAGCAGTACTTC.

This clone has only one observation. The rearrangement links TRBV21-1 to TRBJ2-7; the DNA was not compared with TRBD2, the D call given in the table. TRBV21-1 is given as a pseudogene. This CDR3 has 20 residues. CDR3 bases: TGTGCCAGCCCCCTCCGGGCCGGGGGGAGAATGAGCGGGAGCTACCAAGAGCAGTACTTC. It codes for CASPLRAGGRMSGSYQEQYF.

The genes are TRBV5-1 and TRBJ2-2; 7 nucleotides align to TRBD1. Germline-derived CDR1 and CDR2 are SGHRS and YFSETQ. The CDR3 is made up of 17 amino acids. V was clipped by 0 bases and J by 0 bases; unmatched bases: 5. The CDR3 is CASSLVSGTANTGELFF. The CDR3 nucleotides read TGCGCCAGCAGCTTGGTTTCTGGGACAGCGAACACCGGGGAGCTGTTTTTT.

This clone was recorded only once. The chain uses TRBV7-3 and TRBJ1-1; tentative D call: TRBD1 (5 bases). Trimming removed 4 bases from V and 7 bases from J, with 19 bases in between. Germline V gene sequence: CDR1 SGHTA, CDR2 FQGTGA. This CDR3 comprises 15 residues. The CDR3 nucleotides read TGTGCCAGCAGCTCTGGTGGGCTCCAAAGGGGTGAAGCTTTCTTT. Amino acids: CASSSGGLQRGEAFF. The variable domain in full, completed from reference TRBV7-3 and TRBJ1-1, reads GAGVSQTPSNKVTEKGKYVELRCDPISGHTALYWYRQSLGQGPEFLIYFQGTGAADDSGLPNDRFFAVRPEGSVSTLKIQRTERGDSAVYLCASSSGGLQRGEAFFGQGTRLTVV.

The rearrangement links TRBV28 to TRBJ2-7; the D gene is possibly TRBD1 (7 bases). Germline V gene sequence: CDR1 MDHEN, CDR2 SYDVKM. Deletions cut 1 base from V and 1 base from J, with 14 bases between. The CDR3 contains 16 residues. CDR3 DNA sequence: TGTGCCAGCAGTTTATCTGGGGCAGGGGGGTCCTACGAGCAGTACTTC. It yields the protein CASSLSGAGGSYEQYF.

V usage is TRBV7-3 and J usage is TRBJ2-7; D possibly corresponds to TRBD2 (7 bases). The germline V gene encodes CDR1 SGHTA and CDR2 FQGTGA. The CDR3 spans 15 residues. With 1 base removed from V and 0 bases from J, the gap between germline ends came to 10 bases. The CDR3 sequence: CASSLKGEGSYEQYF. The CDR3 region has the DNA TGTGCCAGCAGCTTAAAGGGGGAGGGCTCCTACGAGCAGTACTTC.

J is TRBJ2-7 and V is TRBV27; D unresolved. Trimming shortened V by 6 bases and J by 1 base, and 10 bases separated the two germline ends. Germline V lookup: CDR1 MNHEY, CDR2 SMNVEV (reference sequence). This CDR3 has 13 residues. The CDR3 nucleotides are TGTGCCAGCAGAGCGACTGGGTCCTACGAGCAGTACTTC. It specifies CASRATGSYEQYF.

The CDR3 loop is CASSLGDGRSTF. CDR3 DNA sequence: TGTGCCAGCAGCTTAGGTGACGGTAGGAGCACCTTC. The chain employs TRBV11-3 and TRBJ1-2; no definite D call. Trimming shortened V by 1 base and J by 13 bases, and 13 bases separated the two germline ends. The germline V gene has CDR1 SGHNT and CDR2 YENEEA. This CDR3 region has 12 residues.